The 30 T cell receptor beta chains presented below share a single source sample, sequenced in a study of T cell responses to AZD1222 COVID-19 vaccine. Sequencing used immunoSEQ multiplex PCR; TCRdb keeps in-frame clones, though not all of them. The table has around 140,000 clones, roughly 85% seen once; the top ten hold approximately 8%. This material consisted of peripheral blood, taken 28 days after the second dose of the MenACWY control vaccine. The origin of the receptors is an adult who received the MenACWY meningococcal vaccine as a control.

This rearrangement joins TRBV11-2 to TRBJ1-2, with D possibly matching TRBD1 (5 bases). V was clipped by 3 bases and J by 5 bases, with 10 bases between them. Germline loops: CDR1 SGHAT, CDR2 FQNNGV. CDR3 length: 13 amino acids. The CDR3 loop reads CASSFGGDYGYTF. The CDR3 DNA is TGTGCCAGCAGCTTCGGGGGTGATTATGGCTACACCTTC.

The table lists this clone with a few counts. This sample also contains other DNA sequences that code for the same CDR3. This chain links TRBV5-1 with TRBJ1-2; D is unresolved. This CDR3 is 12 amino acids long. Trimming removed 0 bases at V and 8 bases at J, with 8 bases between. In germline, CDR1 is SGHRS, CDR2 YFSETQ. The CDR3 loop is CASSLDADGYTF. CDR3 DNA sequence: TGCGCCAGCAGCTTGGATGCGGACGGCTACACCTTC.

The chain joins TRBV28 to TRBJ1-2; D not resolved. CDR3 length: 15 amino acids. V gave up 7 bases and J gave up 4 bases, with 19 bases separating them. CDR1 is MDHEN and CDR2 is SYDVKM in the germline V gene. The CDR3, as DNA: TGTGCCAGCAACTCCCCGACTCCGGTAGGCTATGGCTACACCTTC. This translates into CASNSPTPVGYGYTF.

The chain has TRBV7-9 and TRBJ1-3; D gene ambiguous. Germline V lookup: CDR1 SEHNR, CDR2 FQNEAQ (reference sequence). Trimming stripped 5 bases from V and 0 bases from J, with 11 bases between. The CDR3 is made up of 15 amino acids. CDR3 region: CASSPLRFSGNTIYF. The CDR3 nucleotides are TGTGCCAGCAGCCCCCTGCGGTTCTCTGGAAACACCATATATTTT. Based on the CDR3 plus reference TRBV7-9 and TRBJ1-3, the full variable domain is DTGVSQNPRHKITKRGQNVTFRCDPISEHNRLYWYRQTLGQGPEFLTYFQNEAQLEKSRLLSDRFSAERPKGSFSTLEIQRTEQGDSAMYLCASSPLRFSGNTIYFGEGSWLTVV.

Remarks on this clone: The same CDR3 also results from other DNA sequences found in this sample. CDR3 coding DNA: TGTGCCAGCTCGGCTGGAGGGGGCCCAGATACGCAGTATTTT. Encoded protein: CASSAGGGPDTQYF. The gene calls are TRBV9 and TRBJ2-3; tentative D call: TRBD1 (7 bases). The CDR3 sequence is 14 residues long. The ends were cut back, 7 bases at V and 4 bases at J, with 16 bases in the middle. Looked up from germline, CDR1 is SGDLS and CDR2 is YYNGEE.

This clone has just one count. The chain combines TRBV4-3 with TRBJ2-6; maybe TRBD1 (6 bases). V lost 4 bases and J 1 base, leaving 8 bases between the germline ends. The CDR3 consists of 15 residues. CDR1 LGHNA and CDR2 YSLEER come from the germline V gene. The CDR3 sequence is CASSLTGSGANVLTF. The CDR3, as DNA: TGCGCCAGCAGCCTCACAGGGTCTGGGGCCAACGTCCTGACTTTC.

The CDR3 DNA follows: TGTGCCAGCAGTTTAGGGATAACTTCACCCCTCCACTTT. It yields the protein CASSLGITSPLHF. The gene calls are TRBV27 and TRBJ1-6, with unresolved D. Germline V gene data show CDR1 as MNHEY and CDR2 as SMNVEV (reference sequence). The germline V and J ends were trimmed by 2 bases and 9 bases, with 8 bases remaining between them. This CDR3 has 13 amino acids.

The V gene is TRBV12-3 or TRBV12-4, the J gene TRBJ1-2; D gene unclear. V shed 8 bases and J shed 9 bases, with 19 bases lying between them. The CDR3 is 13 amino acids. CDR3 in amino acids: CASARAGSLRYTF. The CDR3, as DNA: TGTGCCAGCGCCCGGGCGGGAAGTCTCCGCTACACCTTC.

The CDR3 sequence is CAWSVQGGSGNTIYF. As DNA, the CDR3 is TGTGCCTGGAGTGTACAGGGCGGCTCTGGAAACACCATATATTTT. This chain connects TRBV30 to TRBJ1-3, with a possible D match to TRBD1 (6 bases). The CDR3 is 15 residues long. Germline values: CDR1 GTSNPN, CDR2 SVGIG (reference sequence). V dropped 0 bases and J dropped 0 bases, with 9 bases sitting between them.

The J gene is TRBJ2-3, the V gene TRBV6-5; 9 bases are a match to TRBD1. The CDR3 consists of 15 residues. In germline, CDR1 is MNHEY, CDR2 SVGAGI. The ends lost 2 bases at V and 4 bases at J; junction bases unmatched: 4. In DNA form, the CDR3 reads TGTGCCAGCAGTTACCCCACAGGGGGCGCAGATACGCAGTATTTT. This encodes CASSYPTGGADTQYF.

This clone was seen more than once but under ten times. CDR3 residues: CASTPSGNTIYF. Here the CDR3 DNA reads TGTGCCAGCACCCCCTCTGGAAACACCATATATTTT. This chain joins TRBV6-5 and TRBJ1-3; D is uncertain. The CDR3 covers 12 residues. CDR1 is MNHEY and CDR2 is SVGAGI in the germline V gene. The V end was cut by 7 bases, the J end by 0 bases, with 4 bases between.

The rearrangement joins TRBV4-1 to TRBJ1-1; 7 bases align to TRBD1. CDR1 MGHRA and CDR2 YSYEKL come from the germline V gene. The V segment lost 0 bases and the J segment 4 bases; nucleotides outside the gene matches: 8. The CDR3 loop spans 16 amino acids. The CDR3 reads CASSQERNRGGTEAFF. The CDR3 DNA is TGCGCCAGCAGCCAAGAGAGGAACAGGGGTGGCACTGAAGCTTTCTTT.

The chain uses TRBV28 and TRBJ1-6; D is perhaps TRBD1 (6 bases). With 6 bases removed from V and 1 base from J, the gap between germline ends came to 16 bases. This CDR3 region has 17 residues. From germline, CDR1 is MDHEN and CDR2 SYDVKM. The CDR3 region is CASRPTGFGSYNSPLHF. The CDR3 DNA reads as TGTGCCAGCAGACCAACAGGGTTTGGGTCCTATAATTCACCCCTCCACTTT.

The chain uses TRBV3-1 (or the pseudogene TRBV3-2) and TRBJ2-6; maybe TRBD1 (6 bases). This CDR3 comprises 17 residues. Germline V gene lookup returns CDR1 LGHDT and CDR2 YNNKEL (reference sequence). V dropped 0 bases and J dropped 4 bases, with 13 bases sitting between them. In DNA form, the CDR3 reads TGTGCCAGCAGCCAAGATATGGGGGCTCAGGGGGCCAACGTCCTGACTTTC. Translated: CASSQDMGAQGANVLTF.

The chain combines TRBV21-1 with TRBJ1-2. TRBV21-1 is classified as a pseudogene. The length of the CDR3 is 12 residues. CDR3 in amino acids: CASTDGNYGYTF. CDR3 coding DNA: TGTGCCAGCACTGACGGGAACTATGGCTACACCTTC.

This sequence joins TRBV3-1 (or the pseudogene TRBV3-2) and TRBJ2-1; D may be TRBD1 (6 bases). The CDR3 has 17 amino acids. The germline CDR1 and CDR2 sequences are LGHDT and YNNKEL (reference sequence). Between the trimmed V and J ends, which lost 2 bases and 1 base, there was a span of 15 bases. The CDR3 loop reads CASSQLFPGASYNEQFF. The CDR3 DNA is TGTGCCAGCAGCCAACTCTTTCCAGGGGCGTCCTACAATGAGCAGTTCTTC.

This chain joins TRBV18 and TRBJ2-2; unclear D gene. Germline lookup yields CDR1 KGHSH and CDR2 LQKENI. Between the trimmed V and J ends, which lost 1 base and 1 base, there was a span of 16 bases. This CDR3 region has 18 residues. In DNA, the CDR3 is TGTGCCAGCTCACCACGCAGGCGGCAGGAAGGGAACACCGGGGAGCTGTTTTTT. It is translated as CASSPRRRQEGNTGELFF.

V and J are TRBV19 and TRBJ2-3; D is ambiguous. This CDR3 contains 15 residues. V was pared by 4 bases and J by 4 bases, with 15 bases between. Germline V gives CDR1 LNHDA, CDR2 SQIVND (reference sequence). The CDR3 DNA reads TGTGCCAGTAGTAGGACGCCTACCCCACCAGATACGCAGTATTTT. Amino acid sequence: CASSRTPTPPDTQYF.

V is TRBV18 and J is TRBJ1-1; TRBD1 matches 7 bases. This CDR3 is 12 amino acids long. Germline trimming cut 6 bases from V and 6 bases from J; bases unmatched to any gene: 4. Germline V gene data show CDR1 as KGHSH and CDR2 as LQKENI. CDR3 in amino acids: CASSATGAEAFF. DNA for the CDR3: TGTGCCAGCTCGGCAACAGGGGCTGAAGCTTTCTTT.

V usage is TRBV6-5 and J usage is TRBJ2-5; D remains ambiguous. V lost 10 bases to trimming and J lost 1 base, with 10 bases between them. Germline V gives CDR1 MNHEY, CDR2 SVGAGI. CDR3 length equals 12 residues. In DNA form, the CDR3 reads TGTGCCATCAAGTTTTTCCAAGAGACCCAGTACTTC. Protein product: CAIKFFQETQYF.

The chain couples TRBV29-1 to TRBJ1-1, with D uncertain. The V end lost 4 bases, the J end lost 2 bases, and 11 bases lay between the germline ends. Germline values: CDR1 SQVTM, CDR2 ANQGSEA. CDR3 length equals 13 residues. CDR3 coding DNA: TGCAGCGTTGTCCCCCACCAAAACACTGAAGCTTTCTTT. It is translated as CSVVPHQNTEAFF. Full variable domain (remainder filled in from reference TRBV29-1 and TRBJ1-1): SAVISQKPSRDICQRGTSLTIQCQVDSQVTMMFWYRQQPGQSLTLIATANQGSEATYESGFVIDKFPISRPNLTFSTLTVSNMSPEDSSIYLCSVVPHQNTEAFFGQGTRLTVV.

The J gene is TRBJ1-2, the V gene TRBV7-2, with D possibly being TRBD1 (6 bases). Germline V gene data show CDR1 as SGHTA and CDR2 as FQGNSA. V lost 2 bases to trimming and J lost 6 bases, with 10 bases between them. The CDR3 is made up of 13 amino acids. As DNA, the CDR3 is TGTGCCAGCAGCTTACGGTCAGGGGATGGCTACACCTTC. Translation gives CASSLRSGDGYTF.

This chain joins TRBV9 and TRBJ1-2, with D hard to call. The ends were cut back, 0 bases at V and 2 bases at J, with 5 bases in the middle. CDR3 length equals 13 residues. Germline loops: CDR1 SGDLS, CDR2 YYNGEE. The CDR3 DNA reads as TGTGCCAGCAGCGTAGACGGCAACTATGGCTACACCTTC. It specifies CASSVDGNYGYTF.

The chain links TRBV10-1 to TRBJ2-5; 7 bases map to TRBD2. V was clipped by 8 bases and J by 5 bases; unmatched bases: 17. CDR1 WNHNN and CDR2 SYGVQD come from the germline V gene (reference sequence). CDR3 length: 16 residues. The CDR3 protein is CASLGGGLKGDETQYF. Here the CDR3 DNA reads TGCGCCAGCCTAGGCGGGGGTCTGAAGGGTGACGAGACCCAGTACTTC.

This clone showed up just a few times. The chain has TRBV7-6 and TRBJ2-5, with a possible D match to TRBD2 (5 bases). The V and J ends lost 3 bases and 7 bases respectively, with 18 bases between them. The germline CDR1 and CDR2 sequences are SGHVS and FNYEAQ. The CDR3 is 15 residues long. The CDR3 nucleotides read TGTGCCAGCAGCTTGGAGGCGGGCTATCGAGGGACCCAGTACTTC. Its protein product is CASSLEAGYRGTQYF.

In this sample, this clone turned up once. The chain carries TRBV11-3 and TRBJ1-1; D not certain. This CDR3 region has 13 residues. V was shortened by 2 bases and J by 0 bases, with 4 bases between the two germline ends. Germline V gene lookup returns CDR1 SGHNT and CDR2 YENEEA. The DNA of the CDR3 is TGTGCCAGCAGCTTAATGATGAACACTGAAGCTTTCTTT. Protein: CASSLMMNTEAFF.

The J gene is TRBJ2-7, the V gene TRBV6-2 or TRBV6-3; TRBD2 is a possible D gene (6 bases). Trimming stripped 3 bases from V and 0 bases from J, with 9 bases between. The CDR3 loop spans 14 amino acids. Germline lookup yields CDR1 MNHEY and CDR2 SVGEGT. The CDR3 reads CASSYHGGSYEQYF. The CDR3 region has the DNA TGTGCCAGCAGTTATCACGGGGGCTCCTACGAGCAGTACTTC.

V and J are TRBV5-5 and TRBJ2-6; TRBD2 matches at 10 bases. This CDR3 spans 17 amino acids. The V gene end was trimmed by 1 base and the J gene end by 3 bases; junction bases not matched to a gene: 4. Per germline, CDR1 SGHKS and CDR2 YYEKEE (reference sequence). The DNA of the CDR3 is TGTGCCAGCAGCTTGCTAGCGGGAGAGTTTGGGGCCAACGTCCTGACTTTC. Amino acids: CASSLLAGEFGANVLTF.

The CDR3 here is CAAWRVSPNTGELFF. In nucleotides, the CDR3 is TGTGCCGCTTGGCGAGTCTCTCCGAACACCGGGGAGCTGTTTTTT. V gene TRBV2 combines with J gene TRBJ2-2, with no clear D. V gave up 11 bases and J gave up 0 bases, with 16 bases separating them. CDR3 length: 15 residues. Per the germline V gene, CDR1 is SNHLY and CDR2 is FYNNEI.

The rearrangement joins TRBV6-5 to TRBJ2-7, with 8 positions matching TRBD1. Germline lookup yields CDR1 MNHEY and CDR2 SVGAGI. The V segment lost 11 bases and the J segment 0 bases; nucleotides outside the gene matches: 6. CDR3 length equals 13 residues. Here the CDR3 reads CAHRGTSSYEQYF. CDR3 in DNA: TGTGCCCACAGGGGGACGTCCTCCTACGAGCAGTACTTC.